The T cell receptor (beta chain) under discussion was sequenced for a study of T cells of healthy individuals listed by TCRdb under 2018. Receptor amplification or capture employed 5' RACE. These reads were obtained on an Illumina MiSeq. TCRdb trimmed the raw reads at Q25, called clones with MiXCR and kept productive beta chains. Every CDR3 protein is listed once, alongside the most common genes and DNA of its rows. Within this sample are 45,000 to 60,000 distinct CDR3 sequences, with roughly 14% of them counted one time only. The ten largest clones represent about 16% of the sample. This clonotype came up a few times. Its antigen remains undetermined. No base quality information exists; no much larger clone differs at one position. Measured from the cysteine to the phenylalanine, the CDR3 is 12 residues long. Solely the CDR3 DNA is kept, with 36 bases framed from the first base. The trim is 4 bases for V and 7 bases for J, with a gap of 11 bases between the germline ends. CDR1 and CDR2 are read off the germline V gene as SGHTS and YDEGEE.

Recombination linked TRBV5-8 to TRBJ2-5, with the D gene not confidently named. This TCR was recovered from a human donor in good health. The CDR3 in this case is CASSLMVGTQYF. DNA sequence: TGTGCCAGCAGCCTCATGGTCGGGACCCAGTACTTC.